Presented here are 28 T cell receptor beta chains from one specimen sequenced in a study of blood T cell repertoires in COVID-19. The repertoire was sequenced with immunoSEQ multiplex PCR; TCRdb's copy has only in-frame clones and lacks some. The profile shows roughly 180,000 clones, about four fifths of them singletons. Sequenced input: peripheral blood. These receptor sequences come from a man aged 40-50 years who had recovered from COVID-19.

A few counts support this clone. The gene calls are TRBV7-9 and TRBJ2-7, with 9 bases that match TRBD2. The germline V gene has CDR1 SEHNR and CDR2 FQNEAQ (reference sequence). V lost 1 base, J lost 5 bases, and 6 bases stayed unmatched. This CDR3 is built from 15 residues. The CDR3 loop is CASSLVPSGAHEQYF. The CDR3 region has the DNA TGTGCCAGCAGCTTAGTTCCTAGCGGGGCCCACGAGCAGTACTTC.

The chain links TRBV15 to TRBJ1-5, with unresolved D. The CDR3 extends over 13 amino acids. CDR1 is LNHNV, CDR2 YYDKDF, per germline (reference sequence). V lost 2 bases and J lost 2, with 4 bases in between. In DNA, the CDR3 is TGTGCCACCAGCAGACAGGGCAATCAGCCCCAGCATTTT. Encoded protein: CATSRQGNQPQHF.

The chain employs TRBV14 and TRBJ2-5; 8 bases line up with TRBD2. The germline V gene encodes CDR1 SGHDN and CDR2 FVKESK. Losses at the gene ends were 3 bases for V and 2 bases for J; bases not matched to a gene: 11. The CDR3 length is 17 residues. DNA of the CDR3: TGTGCCAGCAGCCATATGGGGTCGGGAGGGATTCAAGAGACCCAGTACTTC. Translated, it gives CASSHMGSGGIQETQYF.

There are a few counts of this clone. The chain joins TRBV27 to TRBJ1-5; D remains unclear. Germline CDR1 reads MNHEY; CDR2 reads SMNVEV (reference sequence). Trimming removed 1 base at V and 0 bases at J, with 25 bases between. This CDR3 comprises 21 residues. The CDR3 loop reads CASSLFKFRSREIYSNQPQHF. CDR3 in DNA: TGTGCCAGCAGTTTATTCAAATTCCGGAGCAGAGAAATATATAGCAATCAGCCCCAGCATTTT.

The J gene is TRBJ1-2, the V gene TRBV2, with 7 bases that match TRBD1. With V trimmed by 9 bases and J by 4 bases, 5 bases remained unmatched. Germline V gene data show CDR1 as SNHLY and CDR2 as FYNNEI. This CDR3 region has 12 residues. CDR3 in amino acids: CASSRDSYGYTF. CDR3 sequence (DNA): TGTGCCAGTTCCCGGGACAGCTATGGCTACACCTTC.

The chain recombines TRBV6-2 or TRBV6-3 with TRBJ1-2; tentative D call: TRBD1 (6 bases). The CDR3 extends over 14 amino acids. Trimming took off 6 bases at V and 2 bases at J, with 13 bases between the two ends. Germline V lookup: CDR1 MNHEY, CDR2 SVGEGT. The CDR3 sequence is CASSQQGENYGYTF. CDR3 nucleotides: TGTGCCAGCAGCCAACAGGGTGAAAACTATGGCTACACCTTC.

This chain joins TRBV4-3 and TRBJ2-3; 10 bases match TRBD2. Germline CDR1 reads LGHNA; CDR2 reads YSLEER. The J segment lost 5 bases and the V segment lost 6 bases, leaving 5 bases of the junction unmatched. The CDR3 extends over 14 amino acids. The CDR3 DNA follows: TGCGCCAGCAGTCTAGCGGGGGAGAGAGATACGCAGTATTTT. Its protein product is CASSLAGERDTQYF.

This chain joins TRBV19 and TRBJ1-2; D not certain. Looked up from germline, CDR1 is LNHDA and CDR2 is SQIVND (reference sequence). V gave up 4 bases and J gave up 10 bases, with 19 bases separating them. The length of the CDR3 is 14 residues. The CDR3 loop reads CASSRSADGRDYTF. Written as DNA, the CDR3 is TGTGCCAGTAGTAGAAGCGCCGATGGTCGGGACTACACCTTC.

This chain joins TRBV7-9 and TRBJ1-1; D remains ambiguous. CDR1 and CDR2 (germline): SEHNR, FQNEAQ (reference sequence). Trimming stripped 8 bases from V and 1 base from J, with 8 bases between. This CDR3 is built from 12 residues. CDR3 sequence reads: CASSRENTEAFF. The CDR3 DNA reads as TGTGCCAGCTCCCGGGAGAACACTGAAGCTTTCTTT.

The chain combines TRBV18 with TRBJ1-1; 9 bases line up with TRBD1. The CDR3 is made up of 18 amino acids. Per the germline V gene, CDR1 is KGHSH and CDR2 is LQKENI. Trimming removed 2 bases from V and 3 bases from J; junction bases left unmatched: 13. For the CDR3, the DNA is TGTGCCAGCTCACCAACGGTGGACAGGGGTCGAAGGGACACTGAAGCTTTCTTT. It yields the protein CASSPTVDRGRRDTEAFF. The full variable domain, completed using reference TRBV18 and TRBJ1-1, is NAGVMQNPRHLVRRRGQEARLRCSPMKGHSHVYWYRQLPEEGLKFMVYLQKENIIDESGMPKERFSAEFPKEGPSILRIQQVVRGDSAAYFCASSPTVDRGRRDTEAFFGQGTRLTVV.

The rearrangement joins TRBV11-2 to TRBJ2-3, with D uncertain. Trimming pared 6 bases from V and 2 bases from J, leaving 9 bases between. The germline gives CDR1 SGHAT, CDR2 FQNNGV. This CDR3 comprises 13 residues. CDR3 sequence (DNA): TGTGCCAGCAGACCTACGATCACAGATACGCAGTATTTT. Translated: CASRPTITDTQYF.

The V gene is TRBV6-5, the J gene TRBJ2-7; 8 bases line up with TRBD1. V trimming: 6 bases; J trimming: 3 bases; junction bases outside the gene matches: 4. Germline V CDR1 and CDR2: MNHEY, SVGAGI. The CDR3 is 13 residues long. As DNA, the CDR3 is TGTGCCAGCAGAAGAGGGACAGGCTACGAGCAGTACTTC. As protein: CASRRGTGYEQYF.

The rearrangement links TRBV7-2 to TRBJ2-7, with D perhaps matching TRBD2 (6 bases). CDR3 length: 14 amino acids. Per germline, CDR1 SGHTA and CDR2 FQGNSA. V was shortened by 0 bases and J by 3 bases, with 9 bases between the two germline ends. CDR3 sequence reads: CASSLAGGSYEQYF. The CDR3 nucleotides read TGTGCCAGCAGCTTAGCGGGAGGTAGCTACGAGCAGTACTTC. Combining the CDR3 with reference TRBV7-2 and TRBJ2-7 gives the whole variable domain GAGVSQSPSNKVTEKGKDVELRCDPISGHTALYWYRQSLGQGLEFLIYFQGNSAPDKSGLPSDRFSAERTGGSVSTLTIQRTQQEDSAVYLCASSLAGGSYEQYFGPGTRLTVT.

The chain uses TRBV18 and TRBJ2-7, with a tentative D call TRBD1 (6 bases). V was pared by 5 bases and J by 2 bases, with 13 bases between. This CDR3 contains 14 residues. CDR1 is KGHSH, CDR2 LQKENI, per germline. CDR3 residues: CASSFSQGPYEQYF. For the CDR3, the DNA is TGTGCCAGCTCATTCTCACAGGGTCCCTACGAGCAGTACTTC.

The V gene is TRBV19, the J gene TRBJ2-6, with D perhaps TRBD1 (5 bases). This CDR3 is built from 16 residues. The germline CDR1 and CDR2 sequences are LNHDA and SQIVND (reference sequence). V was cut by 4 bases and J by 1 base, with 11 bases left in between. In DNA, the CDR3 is TGTGCCAGTAGTAGGCAGGGTGGGTCTGGGGCCAACGTCCTGACTTTC. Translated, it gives CASSRQGGSGANVLTF.

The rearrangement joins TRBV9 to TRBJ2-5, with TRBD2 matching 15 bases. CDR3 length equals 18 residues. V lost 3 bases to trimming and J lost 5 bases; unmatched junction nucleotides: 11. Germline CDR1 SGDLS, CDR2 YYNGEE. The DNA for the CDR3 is TGTGCCAGCAGCGGTGGGACTAGCGGGAGGCTGTTCGGTGAGACCCAGTACTTC. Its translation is CASSGGTSGRLFGETQYF.

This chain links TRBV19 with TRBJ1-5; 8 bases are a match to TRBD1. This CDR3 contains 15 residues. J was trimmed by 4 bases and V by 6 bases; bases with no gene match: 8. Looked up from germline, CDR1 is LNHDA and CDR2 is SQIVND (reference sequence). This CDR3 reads CASRYSRQGNQPQHF. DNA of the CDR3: TGTGCCAGTAGGTATTCTCGACAGGGGAATCAGCCCCAGCATTTT.

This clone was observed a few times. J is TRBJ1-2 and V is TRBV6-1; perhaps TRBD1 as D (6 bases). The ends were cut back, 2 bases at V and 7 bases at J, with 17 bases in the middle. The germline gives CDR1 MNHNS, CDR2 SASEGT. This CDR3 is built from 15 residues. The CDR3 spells CASSETFPRGGGYTF. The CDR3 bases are TGTGCCAGCAGTGAAACGTTCCCCAGGGGCGGTGGCTACACCTTC.

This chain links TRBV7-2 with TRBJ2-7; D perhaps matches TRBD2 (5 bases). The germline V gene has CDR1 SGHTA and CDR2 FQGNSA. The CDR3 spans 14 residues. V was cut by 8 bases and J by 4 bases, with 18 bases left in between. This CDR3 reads CASSFLGVGYEQYF. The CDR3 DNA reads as TGTGCCAGCTCCTTCCTCGGGGTAGGGTACGAGCAGTACTTC.

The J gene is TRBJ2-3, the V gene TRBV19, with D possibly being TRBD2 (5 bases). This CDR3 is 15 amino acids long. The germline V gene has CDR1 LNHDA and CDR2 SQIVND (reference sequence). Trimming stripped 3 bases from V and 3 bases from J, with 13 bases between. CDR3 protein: CASSMSGVGTDTQYF. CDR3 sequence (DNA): TGTGCCAGTAGTATGTCCGGGGTGGGAACAGATACGCAGTATTTT.

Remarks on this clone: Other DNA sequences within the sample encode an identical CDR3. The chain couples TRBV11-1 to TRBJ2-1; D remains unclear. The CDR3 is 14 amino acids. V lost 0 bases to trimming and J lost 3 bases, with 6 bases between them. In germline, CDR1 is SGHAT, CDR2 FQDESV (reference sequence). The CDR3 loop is CASSLAHSYNEQFF. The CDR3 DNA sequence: TGTGCCAGCAGCTTAGCGCACAGCTACAATGAGCAGTTCTTC.

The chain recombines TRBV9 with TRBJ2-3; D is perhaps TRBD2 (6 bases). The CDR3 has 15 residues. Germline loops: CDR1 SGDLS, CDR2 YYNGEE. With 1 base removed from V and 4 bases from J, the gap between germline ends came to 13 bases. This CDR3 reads CASSVLSTSSDTQYF. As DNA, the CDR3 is TGTGCCAGCAGCGTATTATCAACTAGCTCAGATACGCAGTATTTT. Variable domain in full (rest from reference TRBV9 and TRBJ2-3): DSGVTQTPKHLITATGQRVTLRCSPRSGDLSVYWYQQSLDQGLQFLIQYYNGEERAKGNILERFSAQQFPDLHSELNLSSLELGDSALYFCASSVLSTSSDTQYFGPGTRLTVL.

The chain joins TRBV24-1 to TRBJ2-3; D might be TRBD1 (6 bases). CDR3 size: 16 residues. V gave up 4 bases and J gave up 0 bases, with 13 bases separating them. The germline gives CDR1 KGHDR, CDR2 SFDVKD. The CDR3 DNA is TGTGCCACCAGTGAGAAGGCAGGGGCCAGCACAGATACGCAGTATTTT. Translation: CATSEKAGASTDTQYF.

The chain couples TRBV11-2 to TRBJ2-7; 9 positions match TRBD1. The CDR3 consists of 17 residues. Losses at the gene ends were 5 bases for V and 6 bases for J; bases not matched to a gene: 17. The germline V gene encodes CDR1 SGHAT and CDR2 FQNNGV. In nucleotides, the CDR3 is TGTGCCAGCAGCATACCCAAGGCCGGGACAGGGTCTACCGAGCAGTACTTC. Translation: CASSIPKAGTGSTEQYF.

This chain's CDR3 is CASSQVEGGEHEQFF. The CDR3 nucleotides are TGCGCCAGCAGCCAAGTCGAGGGAGGAGAGCATGAGCAGTTCTTC. The rearrangement links TRBV4-1 to TRBJ2-1; D perhaps matches TRBD2 (6 bases). CDR1 is MGHRA and CDR2 is YSYEKL in the germline V gene. Deletions cut 1 base from V and 8 bases from J, with 15 bases between. The CDR3 extends over 15 amino acids.

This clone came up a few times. The CDR3 spells CASSPRVAGNTIYF. The CDR3 DNA sequence: TGTGCCAGCAGCCCCCGGGTTGCTGGAAACACCATATATTTT. The chain is built from TRBV7-9 and TRBJ1-3; D gene unclear. The CDR3 has 14 residues. Germline V gives CDR1 SEHNR, CDR2 FQNEAQ (reference sequence). Deletions cut 5 bases from V and 2 bases from J, with 10 bases between. The full variable domain, rest sourced from reference TRBV7-9 and TRBJ1-3, is DTGVSQNPRHKITKRGQNVTFRCDPISEHNRLYWYRQTLGQGPEFLTYFQNEAQLEKSRLLSDRFSAERPKGSFSTLEIQRTEQGDSAMYLCASSPRVAGNTIYFGEGSWLTVV.

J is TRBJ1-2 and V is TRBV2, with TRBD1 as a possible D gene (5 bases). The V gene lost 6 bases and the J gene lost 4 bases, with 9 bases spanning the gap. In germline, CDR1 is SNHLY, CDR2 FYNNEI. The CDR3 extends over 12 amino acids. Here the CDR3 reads CASRVDSYGYTF. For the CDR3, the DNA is TGTGCCAGCAGGGTAGACAGCTATGGCTACACCTTC. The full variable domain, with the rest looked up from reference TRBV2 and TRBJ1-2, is EPEVTQTPSHQVTQMGQEVILRCVPISNHLYFYWYRQILGQKVEFLVSFYNNEISEKSEIFDDQFSVERPDGSNFTLKIRSTKLEDSAMYFCASRVDSYGYTFGSGTRLTVV.

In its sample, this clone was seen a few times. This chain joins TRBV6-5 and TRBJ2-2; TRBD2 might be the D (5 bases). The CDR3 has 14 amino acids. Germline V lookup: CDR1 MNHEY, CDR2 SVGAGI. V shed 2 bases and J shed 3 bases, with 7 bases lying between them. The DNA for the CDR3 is TGTGCCAGCAGTTACGAGAGGGACACCGGGGAGCTGTTTTTT. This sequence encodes CASSYERDTGELFF.